The source of this T cell receptor beta chain is a study of cytomegalovirus exposure and HLA in healthy donors. Sequencing was performed with immunoSEQ multiplex PCR; in TCRdb, only in-frame clones are kept and a portion is missing. Of approximately 60,000 clones listed, 80% to 95% are singletons. Sample: PBMCs. The TCR sequence derives from a man between 18 and 35 years old in good health and CMV-seronegative.

The CDR3 here is CASSLAGTRSYEQYF. The CDR3 bases are TGTGCCAGCAGCTTAGCGGGGACTAGGTCCTACGAGCAGTACTTC. V and J are TRBV7-8 and TRBJ2-7, with 8 bases fitting TRBD2. Germline CDR1 SGHVS, CDR2 FQNEAQ. J gave up 1 base and V 0 bases, and 2 bases lay outside the gene matches. This CDR3 has 15 amino acids.